This entry is about one T cell receptor (beta chain). Its antigen remains unknown. The PCR was carried out with 60 Vbeta primers and 13 Jbeta primers. The protocol was immunoSEQ multiplex PCR, while the TCRdb copy is restricted to in-frame clones and leaves out a portion. Reported are 65,000 to 80,000 clones; the ten largest clones contain about 4.6%. The sample is drawn from a study of cytomegalovirus exposure and HLA in healthy donors. Germline assignment: CDR1 LNHDA and CDR2 SQIVND (reference sequence). There are 12 residues in the CDR3. The ends were cut back, 3 bases at V and 5 bases at J, with 4 bases in the middle. Study results and caveats: Later work found that TCR association rates differed between HLA loci; DRB1 had the most and HLA-C the fewest.

The genes are TRBV19 and TRBJ1-4; no definite D call. Sequencing was performed on PBMCs. This receptor was identified in a man aged 30 to 39 in good health and CMV-seronegative. CDR3: CASSIPNEKLFF. CDR3 in DNA: TGTGCCAGTAGTATTCCAAATGAAAAACTGTTTTTT. Full variable domain (missing parts from reference TRBV19 and TRBJ1-4): DGGITQSPKYLFRKEGQNVTLSCEQNLNHDAMYWYRQDPGQGLRLIYYSQIVNDFQKGDIAEGYSVSREKKESFPLTVTSAQKNPTAFYLCASSIPNEKLFFGSGTQLSVL.